This passage covers 17 T cell receptor beta chains from one sample sequenced in a study of blood T cell repertoires in COVID-19. TCRdb's copy holds only in-frame clones and misses some; the assay was immunoSEQ multiplex PCR. The sample contains hundreds of thousands of clones, roughly four fifths of which appear only once. Sequenced sample: peripheral blood. The receptor set was obtained from a woman at least 80 years old with COVID-19, enrolled during active disease.

The V and J genes are TRBV15 and TRBJ2-7; 10 nucleotides align to TRBD2. Per the germline V gene, CDR1 is LNHNV and CDR2 is YYDKDF (reference sequence). The V gene end was trimmed by 0 bases and the J gene end by 5 bases; junction bases not matched to a gene: 4. The CDR3 runs to 15 residues. The CDR3 is CATSRDTSGKNEQYF. CDR3 nucleotides: TGTGCCACCAGCAGAGATACTAGCGGGAAGAACGAGCAGTACTTC.

V gene TRBV6-5 combines with J gene TRBJ1-1; D remains unclear. CDR3 size: 14 residues. CDR1 and CDR2 from the germline V gene are MNHEY and SVGAGI. Trimming removed 2 bases at V and 6 bases at J, with 13 bases between. CDR3 sequence: CASSYTREVAEAFF. The CDR3 DNA reads as TGTGCCAGCAGTTACACAAGGGAGGTCGCTGAAGCTTTCTTT.

The rearrangement uses TRBV18 and TRBJ1-4; a possible D gene is TRBD1 (5 bases). The CDR3 has 16 amino acids. Germline CDR1 KGHSH, CDR2 LQKENI. Trimming took 1 base from V and 8 from J, leaving 17 bases between them. CDR3: CASSPRRGRVEEKLFF. DNA of the CDR3: TGTGCCAGCTCACCACGGAGGGGCAGGGTGGAAGAAAAACTGTTTTTT.

This clone was seen just once. This sequence joins TRBV2 and TRBJ2-5, with a weak D call TRBD2 (7 bases). Between the trimmed V and J ends, which lost 8 bases and 4 bases, there was a span of 17 bases. From germline, CDR1 is SNHLY and CDR2 FYNNEI. The CDR3 length is 14 residues. CDR3 sequence: CASGWGGLRETQYF. The CDR3, as DNA: TGTGCCAGCGGATGGGGGGGCTTGAGAGAGACCCAGTACTTC.

This chain links TRBV19 with TRBJ1-2; D ambiguous. Germline V gives CDR1 LNHDA, CDR2 SQIVND (reference sequence). The CDR3 contains 13 residues. V lost 2 bases to trimming and J lost 7 bases, with 11 bases between them. CDR3 DNA sequence: TGTGCCAGTAGTATAAGTTATCGGTCTGGCTACACCTTC. Protein: CASSISYRSGYTF.

This rearrangement joins TRBV11-2 to TRBJ1-4; 7 bases align to TRBD1. Germline V gene lookup returns CDR1 SGHAT and CDR2 FQNNGV. V was pared by 5 bases and J by 7 bases, with 7 bases of the junction left unmatched. This CDR3 has 14 amino acids. The CDR3 DNA reads as TGTGCCAGCAGCGCCGGGACAGTGAGTGAAAAACTGTTTTTT. Protein product: CASSAGTVSEKLFF.

The rearrangement links TRBV11-2 to TRBJ2-5; 8 nucleotides agree with TRBD2. This CDR3 spans 15 amino acids. Germline CDR1 is SGHAT and CDR2 is FQNNGV. V dropped 3 bases and J dropped 5; count of bases not matched to a gene: 8. The CDR3 loop is CASSFGRGGLETQYF. The CDR3 DNA reads as TGTGCCAGCAGCTTCGGCCGGGGGGGCTTGGAGACCCAGTACTTC.

The chain is built from TRBV5-1 and TRBJ1-2; weak D call: TRBD1 (6 bases). The CDR3 is made up of 14 amino acids. Germline CDR1 SGHRS, CDR2 YFSETQ. The V end lost 0 bases, the J end lost 5 bases, and 11 bases lay between the germline ends. CDR3 amino acids: CASSLEGDGYGYTF. The CDR3 DNA sequence: TGCGCCAGCAGCTTGGAGGGGGACGGTTATGGCTACACCTTC. The full variable domain, with the rest looked up from reference TRBV5-1 and TRBJ1-2, is KAGVTQTPRYLIKTRGQQVTLSCSPISGHRSVSWYQQTPGQGLQFLFEYFSETQRNKGNFPGRFSGRQFSNSRSEMNVSTLELGDSALYLCASSLEGDGYGYTFGSGTRLTVV.

This clone has just a few counts. The V and J genes are TRBV5-6 and TRBJ1-1; a weak D match, TRBD1 (6 bases). V lost 0 bases and J lost 1, with 13 bases in between. Germline CDR1 and CDR2: SGHDT and YYEEEE. CDR3 length equals 16 residues. The CDR3 is CASSLVGGQKNTEAFF. DNA for the CDR3: TGTGCCAGCAGCTTGGTCGGGGGGCAGAAGAACACTGAAGCTTTCTTT.

The J gene is TRBJ1-5, the V gene TRBV15; D possibly corresponds to TRBD1 (5 bases). CDR1 and CDR2 (germline): LNHNV, YYDKDF (reference sequence). This CDR3 contains 15 residues. Trimming left V 5 bases short and J 2 bases short, with 13 bases between. In DNA form, the CDR3 reads TGTGCCACCAGCGTTACAGGAATGGGCAATCAGCCCCAGCATTTT. It yields the protein CATSVTGMGNQPQHF.

The V call is TRBV28, the J call TRBJ1-1, with D maybe TRBD1 (5 bases). Trimming took off 3 bases at V and 7 bases at J, with 27 bases between the two ends. Germline CDR1 is MDHEN and CDR2 is SYDVKM. This CDR3 region has 18 residues. The CDR3 DNA reads as TGTGCCAGCAGTTTTGCAGGGCTGAAGGTGTCCGATAGGGGTGAAGCTTTCTTT. Amino acids: CASSFAGLKVSDRGEAFF.

The V and J genes are TRBV5-4 and TRBJ2-2, with TRBD2 matching 8 bases. In germline, CDR1 is SGHNT, CDR2 YYREEE (reference sequence). This CDR3 is built from 15 residues. V shed 3 bases, J shed 0 bases, and the junction held 1 base outside the gene matches. In DNA form, the CDR3 reads TGTGCCAGCAGCTCGCGGGGGGCGAACACCGGGGAGCTGTTTTTT. Protein product: CASSSRGANTGELFF.

The chain carries TRBV7-2 and TRBJ2-2; tentatively, D is TRBD1 (6 bases). The CDR3 consists of 15 residues. Germline V gene lookup returns CDR1 SGHTA and CDR2 FQGNSA. V lost 2 bases to trimming and J lost 8 bases, with 15 bases between them. The CDR3 sequence: CASSLRGQRAGELFF. As DNA, the CDR3 is TGTGCCAGCAGCTTAAGAGGACAGAGGGCGGGGGAGCTGTTTTTT.

The chain is built from TRBV19 and TRBJ1-1; D perhaps matches TRBD1 (6 bases). Germline CDR1 LNHDA, CDR2 SQIVND (reference sequence). V was shortened by 6 bases and J by 2 bases, with 19 bases between the two germline ends. The CDR3 length is 16 residues. This CDR3 is CASRGGPLNLNTEAFF. The CDR3 DNA follows: TGTGCCAGTAGAGGGGGACCCCTCAACCTAAACACTGAAGCTTTCTTT. The entire variable domain, with the rest obtained from reference TRBV19 and TRBJ1-1, is as follows: DGGITQSPKYLFRKEGQNVTLSCEQNLNHDAMYWYRQDPGQGLRLIYYSQIVNDFQKGDIAEGYSVSREKKESFPLTVTSAQKNPTAFYLCASRGGPLNLNTEAFFGQGTRLTVV.

The chain carries TRBV3-1 (or the pseudogene TRBV3-2) and TRBJ1-1, with a weak D call TRBD1 (5 bases). The ends were cut back, 9 bases at V and 0 bases at J, with 14 bases in the middle. CDR3 size: 14 residues. Looked up from germline, CDR1 is LGHDT and CDR2 is YNNKEL (reference sequence). The CDR3, as DNA: TGTGCCAGTGGGGCACAGACCTTGAACACTGAAGCTTTCTTT. Amino acid sequence: CASGAQTLNTEAFF.

The chain couples TRBV4-1 to TRBJ2-7; D is possibly TRBD1 (5 bases). CDR1 and CDR2 (germline): MGHRA, YSYEKL. V shed 6 bases and J shed 0 bases, with 15 bases lying between them. This CDR3 has 15 amino acids. The CDR3 sequence is CASRLGHSNSYEQYF. In DNA form, the CDR3 reads TGCGCCAGCAGGCTCGGACACTCGAACTCCTACGAGCAGTACTTC.

A remark on this clone: The sample has other DNA sequences that encode this CDR3 too. J is TRBJ2-5 and V is TRBV7-3, with a possible D match to TRBD2 (5 bases). Germline CDR1 is SGHTA and CDR2 is FQGTGA. The CDR3 is 13 residues long. Trimming took 3 bases from V and 5 from J, leaving 10 bases between them. CDR3 bases: TGTGCCAGCAGCTTTGGTCGGGGTGAGACCCAGTACTTC. Translated, it gives CASSFGRGETQYF. The full variable domain, with the rest looked up from reference TRBV7-3 and TRBJ2-5, is GAGVSQTPSNKVTEKGKYVELRCDPISGHTALYWYRQSLGQGPEFLIYFQGTGAADDSGLPNDRFFAVRPEGSVSTLKIQRTERGDSAVYLCASSFGRGETQYFGPGTRLLVL.